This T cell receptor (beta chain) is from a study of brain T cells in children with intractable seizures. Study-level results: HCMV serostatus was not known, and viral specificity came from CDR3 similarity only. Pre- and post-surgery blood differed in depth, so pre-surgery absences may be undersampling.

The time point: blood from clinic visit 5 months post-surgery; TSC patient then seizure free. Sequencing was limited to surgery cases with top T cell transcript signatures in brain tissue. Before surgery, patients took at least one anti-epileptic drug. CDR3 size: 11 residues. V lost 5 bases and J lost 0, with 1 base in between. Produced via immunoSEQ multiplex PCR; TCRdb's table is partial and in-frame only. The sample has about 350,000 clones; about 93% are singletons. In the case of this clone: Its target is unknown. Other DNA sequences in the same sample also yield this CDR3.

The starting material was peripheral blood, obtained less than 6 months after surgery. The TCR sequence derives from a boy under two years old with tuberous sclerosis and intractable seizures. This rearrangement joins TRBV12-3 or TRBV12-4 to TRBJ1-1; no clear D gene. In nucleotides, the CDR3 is TGTGCCAGCAGTATGAACACTGAAGCTTTCTTT. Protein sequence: CASSMNTEAFF.